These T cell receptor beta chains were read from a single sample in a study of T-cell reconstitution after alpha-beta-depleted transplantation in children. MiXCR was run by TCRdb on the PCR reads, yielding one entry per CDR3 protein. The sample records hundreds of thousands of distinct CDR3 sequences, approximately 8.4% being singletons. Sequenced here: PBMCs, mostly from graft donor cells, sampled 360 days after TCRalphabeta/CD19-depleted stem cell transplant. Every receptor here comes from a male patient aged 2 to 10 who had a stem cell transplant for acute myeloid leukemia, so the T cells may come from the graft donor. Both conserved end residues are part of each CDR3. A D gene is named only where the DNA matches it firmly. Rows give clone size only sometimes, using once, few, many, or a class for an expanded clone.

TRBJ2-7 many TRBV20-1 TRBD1 CSARTGWDSTYEQYF TGCAGTGCTAGAACAGGCTGGGACAGCACCTACGAGCAGTACTTC
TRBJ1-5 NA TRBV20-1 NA CSARWQGNQPQHF TGCAGTGCTAGATGGCAGGGCAATCAGCCCCAGCATTTT
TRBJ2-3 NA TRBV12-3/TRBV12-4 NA CASNIRDGTDTQYF TGTGCCAGCAACATCCGGGACGGCACAGATACGCAGTATTTT
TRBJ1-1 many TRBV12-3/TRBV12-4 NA CASRPPTRERDTEAFF TGTGCCAGCAGACCCCCAACCAGAGAGAGGGACACTGAAGCTTTCTTT
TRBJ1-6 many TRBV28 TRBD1 CASRGTEDSPLHF TGTGCCAGCAGGGGGACAGAGGATTCACCCCTCCACTTT
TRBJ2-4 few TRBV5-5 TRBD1 CASSFTGGDIQYF TGTGCCAGCAGCTTTACAGGGGGTGACATTCAGTACTTC
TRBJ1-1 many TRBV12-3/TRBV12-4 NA CASSLAQSNTEAFF TGTGCCAGCAGTTTAGCGCAGTCGAACACTGAAGCTTTCTTT
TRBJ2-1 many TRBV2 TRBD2 CASTPAGEGTYNEQFF TGTGCCAGCACGCCTGCGGGGGAGGGTACCTACAATGAGCAGTTCTTC
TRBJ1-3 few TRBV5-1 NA CASSLEGLISGNTIYF TGCGCCAGCAGCTTGGAGGGACTCATCTCTGGAAACACCATATATTTT
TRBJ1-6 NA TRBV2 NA CASSDPGSPLHF TGTGCCAGCAGTGACCCGGGTTCACCCCTCCACTTT
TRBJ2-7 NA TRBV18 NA CASLDIQTYEQYF TGTGCCAGCTTGGACATTCAAACCTACGAGCAGTACTTC
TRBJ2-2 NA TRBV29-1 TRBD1 CSVEASGTGHTGELFF TGCAGCGTTGAAGCTTCCGGGACAGGGCACACCGGGGAGCTGTTTTTT
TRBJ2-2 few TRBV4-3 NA CASSQEGNWVRTGELFF TGCGCCAGCAGCCAAGAAGGGAACTGGGTGAGGACCGGGGAGCTGTTTTTT
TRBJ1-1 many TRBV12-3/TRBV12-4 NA CASRNRGGRDTEAFF TGTGCCAGCAGGAACCGGGGGGGGCGCGACACTGAAGCTTTCTTT
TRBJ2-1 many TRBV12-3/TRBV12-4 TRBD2 CASSGLAGEADEQFF TGTGCCAGCAGTGGACTAGCGGGAGAGGCGGATGAGCAGTTCTTC
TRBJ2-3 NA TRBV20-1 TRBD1 CSASPSGTGDTQYF TGCAGTGCTAGCCCGTCGGGGACAGGGGATACGCAGTATTTT